The 26 T cell receptor beta chains below all came from one sample that was sequenced in a study of cytotoxic CD8 clonotypes in ibrutinib-treated CLL (dated by TCRdb to about 2021). The library was generated by the immunoSEQ multiplex PCR assay. Held by TCRdb, this immuneACCESS table contains in-frame sequences only and omits some clones. Under half of the omission traces to an unresolved V gene where checked; the cause of the rest is unknown. The sample has 200,000 or so clones on record, roughly 65% of them singletons. The ten largest clones take up roughly 6.4% of the sample. Interpreted using the paper, the time point label stands for: more than 10 months on ibrutinib. The sample in question was PBMCs, obtained after 12 months of ibrutinib treatment. The source is a human donor with chronic lymphocytic leukemia.

This clone was counted a single time. The chain joins TRBV29-1 to TRBJ1-1; D perhaps matches TRBD1 (5 bases). Germline V gene sequence: CDR1 SQVTM, CDR2 ANQGSEA. The CDR3 has 14 amino acids. With 3 bases removed from V and 0 bases from J, the gap between germline ends came to 11 bases. The CDR3 reads CSVEGGIMNTEAFF. For the CDR3, the DNA is TGCAGCGTTGAGGGGGGTATCATGAACACTGAAGCTTTCTTT.

The chain is built from TRBV4-1 and TRBJ2-3, with 11 bases aligning to TRBD1. CDR3 length equals 16 residues. Germline V gene data show CDR1 as MGHRA and CDR2 as YSYEKL. Germline trimming cut 4 bases from V and 4 bases from J; bases unmatched to any gene: 7. The CDR3 nucleotides are TGCGCCAGCAGCCTTACCGGGACAGGGGGTTCAGATACGCAGTATTTT. Protein sequence: CASSLTGTGGSDTQYF.

The chain employs TRBV2 and TRBJ2-2; D call uncertain. The germline V and J ends were trimmed by 1 base and 6 bases, with 6 bases remaining between them. CDR3 length: 13 amino acids. CDR1 SNHLY and CDR2 FYNNEI come from the germline V gene. The DNA for the CDR3 is TGTGCCAGCAGTGAAGGTAGACCCGGGGAGCTGTTTTTT. Its translation is CASSEGRPGELFF.

The gene calls are TRBV6-6 and TRBJ1-1; D might be TRBD1 (6 bases). Germline-derived CDR1 and CDR2 are MNHNY and SVGAGI (reference sequence). The CDR3 totals 15 residues. The germline V and J ends were trimmed by 2 bases and 5 bases, with 15 bases remaining between them. CDR3 in DNA: TGTGCCAGCAGTTACACGCGGACAGACATTACTGAAGCTTTCTTT. Amino acid sequence: CASSYTRTDITEAFF.

V usage is TRBV30 and J usage is TRBJ2-1; D unresolved. The CDR3 length is 12 residues. Trimming left V 5 bases short and J 8 bases short, with 13 bases between. In germline, CDR1 is GTSNPN, CDR2 SVGIG (reference sequence). CDR3 nucleotide sequence: TGTGCCTGGGGCGGACCATTCGATGAGCAGTTCTTC. Encoded protein: CAWGGPFDEQFF. The complete variable domain, with remaining parts taken from reference TRBV30 and TRBJ2-1, reads SQTIHQWPATLVQPVGSPLSLECTVEGTSNPNLYWYRQAAGRGLQLLFYSVGIGQISSEVPQNLSASRPQDRQFILSSKKLLLSDSGFYLCAWGGPFDEQFFGPGTRLTVL.

The rearrangement uses TRBV5-8 and TRBJ1-5; 9 nucleotides align to TRBD1. The junction had 14 bases not matched to a gene; V was cut back by 4 bases and J by 6 bases. The length of the CDR3 is 17 residues. The germline CDR1 and CDR2 sequences are SGHTS and YDEGEE. Here the CDR3 reads CASSHSLAGTGIQPQHF. CDR3 in DNA: TGTGCCAGCAGCCATTCCTTGGCCGGGACAGGGATTCAGCCCCAGCATTTT. The full variable domain, with the rest looked up from reference TRBV5-8 and TRBJ1-5, is EAGVTQSPTHLIKTRGQQATLRCSPISGHTSVYWYQQALGLGLQFLLWYDEGEERNRGNFPPRFSGRQFPNYSSELNVNALELEDSALYLCASSHSLAGTGIQPQHFGDGTRLSIL.

J is TRBJ2-3 and V is TRBV2; D gene ambiguous. The V end was cut by 6 bases, the J end by 3 bases, with 4 bases between. Germline V gives CDR1 SNHLY, CDR2 FYNNEI. CDR3 length: 11 residues. The CDR3 loop reads CASRETDTQYF. In DNA form, the CDR3 reads TGTGCCAGCAGGGAGACAGATACGCAGTATTTT.

Regarding this clone: The identical CDR3 is also encoded by other nucleotide sequences in the sample. This chain joins TRBV29-1 and TRBJ2-5; D is ambiguous. Trimming removed 1 base from V and 2 bases from J, with 8 bases in between. Germline V gene data show CDR1 as SQVTM and CDR2 as ANQGSEA. The CDR3 has 13 amino acids. As DNA, the CDR3 is TGCAGCGTTGAAGTTGGTGCACAAGAGACCCAGTACTTC. This sequence encodes CSVEVGAQETQYF.

This chain links TRBV6-1 with TRBJ2-7, with a possible D match to TRBD1 (6 bases). This CDR3 spans 15 amino acids. The germline CDR1 and CDR2 sequences are MNHNS and SASEGT. The V end lost 7 bases, the J end lost 5 bases, and 21 bases lay between the germline ends. The DNA for the CDR3 is TGTGCCAGCATCCCAGGGGCAGGGATAATAGACGAGCAGTACTTC. This sequence encodes CASIPGAGIIDEQYF.

The V gene is TRBV6-5, the J gene TRBJ2-5; the D gene could be TRBD1 or TRBD2 (6 bases each). Germline values: CDR1 MNHEY, CDR2 SVGAGI. This CDR3 is built from 16 residues. V lost 0 bases to trimming and J lost 1 base, with 12 bases between them. DNA of the CDR3: TGTGCCAGCAGTTACTCGATATCGGGGGCCCAAGAGACCCAGTACTTC. The encoded protein is CASSYSISGAQETQYF.

The CDR3 region is CASSDRTGAMREQYF. The CDR3 DNA reads as TGTGCCAGCAGCGATCGGACAGGGGCCATGAGGGAGCAGTACTTC. This chain connects TRBV7-2 to TRBJ2-7; the match to TRBD1 covers 9 bases. With 5 bases clipped from V and 7 bases from J, the junction kept 12 bases outside the gene matches. CDR1 and CDR2 from the germline V gene are SGHTA and FQGNSA. This CDR3 region has 15 residues.

This clone showed up just a few times. The V and J genes are TRBV9 and TRBJ1-6, with unresolved D. In germline, CDR1 is SGDLS, CDR2 YYNGEE. The CDR3 contains 15 residues. Deletions cut 3 bases from V and 6 bases from J, with 13 bases between. The CDR3 loop is CASSERGNRNSPLHF. The CDR3 DNA follows: TGTGCCAGCAGCGAACGGGGAAACCGTAATTCACCCCTCCACTTT.

J is TRBJ2-7 and V is TRBV30; no definite D call. Germline V gene data show CDR1 as GTSNPN and CDR2 as SVGIG (reference sequence). This CDR3 region has 15 residues. V was shortened by 1 base and J by 4 bases, with 17 bases between the two germline ends. The CDR3 nucleotides are TGTGCCTGGAGTGGCCCCTCGCCCGCCGGATACGAGCAGTACTTC. Translating it yields CAWSGPSPAGYEQYF.

V usage is TRBV28 and J usage is TRBJ2-2; D might be TRBD1 (6 bases). The germline V and J ends were trimmed by 7 bases and 6 bases, with 12 bases remaining between them. Germline-derived CDR1 and CDR2 are MDHEN and SYDVKM. The CDR3 covers 13 residues. CDR3 region: CASILRGPGELFF. CDR3 coding DNA: TGTGCCAGCATTCTCAGGGGCCCCGGGGAGCTGTTTTTT.

This chain connects TRBV6-1 to TRBJ2-7; 9 positions match TRBD1. The ends lost 0 bases at V and 1 base at J; junction bases unmatched: 4. Germline CDR1 is MNHNS and CDR2 is SASEGT. CDR3 length equals 16 residues. Written as DNA, the CDR3 is TGTGCCAGCAGTGAAGCGAGGACAGGGGCTTCCTACGAGCAGTACTTC. Translation: CASSEARTGASYEQYF.

The J gene is TRBJ1-1, the V gene TRBV6-5; D call uncertain. The CDR3 extends over 11 amino acids. V gave up 5 bases and J gave up 9 bases, with 10 bases separating them. The germline CDR1 and CDR2 sequences are MNHEY and SVGAGI. CDR3 residues: CASSNTRQAFF. The CDR3 nucleotides read TGTGCCAGCAGTAACACGCGTCAAGCTTTCTTT.

This chain connects TRBV30 to TRBJ2-7; 8 nucleotides agree with TRBD1. With V trimmed by 1 base and J by 3 bases, 8 bases remained unmatched. Germline CDR1 is GTSNPN and CDR2 is SVGIG (reference sequence). This CDR3 region has 15 residues. CDR3 sequence: CAWSDLGTGSYEQYF. The CDR3 DNA reads as TGTGCCTGGAGTGACTTAGGGACAGGCAGCTACGAGCAGTACTTC.

This clone was seen more than once but under ten times. The CDR3 DNA follows: TGTGCCAGTAGACCCCGACAGGGGAGCTCCTACAATGAGCAGTTCTTC. It encodes CASRPRQGSSYNEQFF. The rearrangement uses TRBV19 and TRBJ2-1; TRBD1 matches 8 bases. Germline loops: CDR1 LNHDA, CDR2 SQIVND (reference sequence). Trimming removed 6 bases from V and 0 bases from J; junction bases left unmatched: 7. This CDR3 is built from 16 residues.

This clone was seen once. V is TRBV4-3 and J is TRBJ1-6; D uncertain. Germline values: CDR1 LGHNA, CDR2 YSLEER. Between the trimmed V and J ends, which lost 1 base and 4 bases, there was a span of 8 bases. This CDR3 comprises 15 residues. The CDR3 region is CASSQAVAYNSPLHF. The CDR3 bases are TGCGCCAGCAGCCAAGCGGTAGCATATAATTCACCCCTCCACTTT.

This sequence joins TRBV6-5 and TRBJ2-1; 9 nucleotides agree with TRBD1. The V and J ends lost 2 bases and 9 bases, in that order; junction bases with no gene match: 11. Germline V lookup: CDR1 MNHEY, CDR2 SVGAGI. The length of the CDR3 is 16 residues. The CDR3 sequence: CASSYAGTGIRGEQFF. As DNA, the CDR3 is TGTGCCAGCAGTTACGCAGGGACAGGGATCCGTGGTGAGCAGTTCTTC.

The chain recombines TRBV9 with TRBJ2-1; TRBD2 might be the D (6 bases). The CDR3 consists of 17 residues. Looked up from germline, CDR1 is SGDLS and CDR2 is YYNGEE. Trimming took off 3 bases at V and 0 bases at J, with 16 bases between the two ends. CDR3 sequence: CASSDRLETGSYNEQFF. The CDR3 nucleotides read TGTGCCAGCAGCGACCGACTAGAAACGGGCTCCTACAATGAGCAGTTCTTC.

V is TRBV2 and J is TRBJ2-7, with D possibly matching TRBD2 (5 bases). The CDR3 covers 17 residues. Germline V CDR1 and CDR2: SNHLY, FYNNEI. The V and J ends lost 6 bases and 0 bases respectively, with 21 bases between them. CDR3 protein: CASREDPTVPSSYEQYF. The CDR3 region has the DNA TGTGCCAGCAGGGAGGACCCGACTGTGCCAAGCTCCTACGAGCAGTACTTC.

V and J are TRBV25-1 and TRBJ2-1; the match to TRBD2 covers 15 bases. The CDR3 consists of 14 residues. J gave up 9 bases and V 5 bases, and 2 bases lay outside the gene matches. Germline loops: CDR1 MGHDK, CDR2 SYGVNS. CDR3 residues: CASSRTSGRGEQFF. As DNA, the CDR3 is TGTGCCAGCAGTCGGACTAGCGGGAGGGGTGAGCAGTTCTTC.

The V and J genes are TRBV7-9 and TRBJ2-1; 9 positions agree with TRBD2. Trimming took 8 bases from V and 6 from J; bases not matched to a gene: 14. CDR1 is SEHNR, CDR2 FQNEAQ, per germline (reference sequence). The CDR3 covers 16 residues. In DNA, the CDR3 is TGTGCCAGCTGCCCGGTTGCGGGAGGGGATGGCAATGAGCAGTTCTTC. It codes for CASCPVAGGDGNEQFF.

The table lists this clone with a few counts. The chain couples TRBV5-6 to TRBJ2-7; 9 bases line up with TRBD1. V lost 1 base, J lost 4 bases, and 3 bases stayed unmatched. The CDR3 sequence is 14 residues long. Germline V CDR1 and CDR2: SGHDT, YYEEEE. The CDR3 is CASSLIQGAYEQYF. CDR3 bases: TGTGCCAGCAGCTTGATACAGGGGGCTTACGAGCAGTACTTC.

The gene calls are TRBV5-1 and TRBJ2-7, with 8 bases that match TRBD2. The CDR3 covers 14 residues. The germline CDR1 and CDR2 sequences are SGHRS and YFSETQ. Germline trimming cut 0 bases from V and 3 bases from J; bases unmatched to any gene: 2. The CDR3 sequence: CASSLEAGDYEQYF. DNA of the CDR3: TGCGCCAGCAGCTTGGAAGCGGGAGACTACGAGCAGTACTTC.